Reported below is one TCR beta chain. Its specificity is not known. The table came from immunoSEQ multiplex PCR; TCRdb's copy has only in-frame clones and leaves some out. The table includes 30,000 to 35,000 clones, approximately 92% detected once. Each patient relapsed following autologous stem cell transplantation, and prior brentuximab vedotin exposure differed. Thawed PBMCs underwent magnetic negative selection to yield purified CD4+ T cells. The CDR3 is 21 residues long. V dropped 0 bases and J dropped 0 bases, with 23 bases sitting between them. The V gene's germline CDR1 is LGHNT and CDR2 FRNRAP. This sample is part of a study of PD-1 blockade in classical Hodgkin lymphoma. Study-level results: Researchers reported that CD4+ TCR diversity, though not CD8+, rose significantly by C4D1.

Here the sequenced sample was CD4+ T cells from blood, taken at baseline. The chain couples TRBV12-5 to TRBJ1-4, with a tentative D call TRBD1 (6 bases). The TCR comes from a human donor with classical Hodgkin lymphoma. DNA of the CDR3: TGTGCTAGTGGTTTGGTAATCAGTTGGACAGACCACGGGGCAACTAATGAAAAACTGTTTTTT. Translation: CASGLVISWTDHGATNEKLFF.